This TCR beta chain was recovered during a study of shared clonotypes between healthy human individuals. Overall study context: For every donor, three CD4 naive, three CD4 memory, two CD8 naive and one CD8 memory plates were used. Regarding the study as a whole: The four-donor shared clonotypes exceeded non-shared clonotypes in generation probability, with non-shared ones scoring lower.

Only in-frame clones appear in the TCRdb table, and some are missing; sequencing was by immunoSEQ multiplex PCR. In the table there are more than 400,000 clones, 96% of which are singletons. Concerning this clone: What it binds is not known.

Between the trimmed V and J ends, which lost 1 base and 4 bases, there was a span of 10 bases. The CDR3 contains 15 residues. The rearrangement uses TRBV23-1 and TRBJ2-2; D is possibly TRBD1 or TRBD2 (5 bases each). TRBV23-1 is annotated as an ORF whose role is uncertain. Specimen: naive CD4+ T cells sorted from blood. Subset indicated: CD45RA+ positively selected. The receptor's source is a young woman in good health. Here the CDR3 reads CASSQLGPSTGELFF. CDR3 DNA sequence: TGCGCCAGCAGTCAATTGGGACCGAGCACCGGGGAGCTGTTTTTT.